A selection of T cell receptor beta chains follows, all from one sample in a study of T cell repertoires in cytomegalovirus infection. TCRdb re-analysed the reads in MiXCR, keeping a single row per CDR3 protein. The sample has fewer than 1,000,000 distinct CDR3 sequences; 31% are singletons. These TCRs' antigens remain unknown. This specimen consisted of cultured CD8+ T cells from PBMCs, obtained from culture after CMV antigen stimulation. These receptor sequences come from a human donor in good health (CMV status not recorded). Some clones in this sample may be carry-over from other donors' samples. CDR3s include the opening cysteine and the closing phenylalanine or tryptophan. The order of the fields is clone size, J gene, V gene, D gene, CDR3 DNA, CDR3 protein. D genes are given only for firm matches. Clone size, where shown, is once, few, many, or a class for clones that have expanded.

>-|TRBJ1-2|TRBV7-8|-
TGTGCCAGCAGCCAGAGTTATAGGGGAGGCTATGGCTACACCTTC
CASSQSYRGGYGYTF
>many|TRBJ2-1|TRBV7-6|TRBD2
TGTGCCAGCAGCGGTAGCGGGGGCCTCTACAATGAGCAGTTCTTC
CASSGSGGLYNEQFF
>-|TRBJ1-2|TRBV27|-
-
CASSTSDRSYGYTF
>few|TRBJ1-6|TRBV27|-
TGTGCCAGCAGTTTATTAACAGGGAATAAAAATAATTCACCCCTCCACTTT
CASSLLTGNKNNSPLHF
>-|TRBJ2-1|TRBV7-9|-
TGTGCCAGCAGCTTTCGCCCGAAGAGCTCCTACAATGAGCAGTTCTTC
CASSFRPKSSYNEQFF
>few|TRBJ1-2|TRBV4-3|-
TGCGCCAGCAGCCAGGCCGGGACACTTAATTTCTATGGCTACACCTTC
CASSQAGTLNFYGYTF
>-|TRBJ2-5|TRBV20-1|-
TGCAGTGCTAGGGCAGGGAGGAGGGAGACCCAGTACTTC
CSARAGRRETQYF
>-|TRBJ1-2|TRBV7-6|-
TGTGCCAGCAGTACATGTGATTATGGCTACACCTTC
CASSTCDYGYTF
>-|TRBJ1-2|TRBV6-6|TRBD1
TGTGCCAGTTGGAGGCGGGGACAGTATTATTACACCTTC
CASWRRGQYYYTF
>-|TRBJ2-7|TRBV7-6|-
TGTGCCAACACCCTACACCGGGGGCGCCTCTTCGAGCAGTACTTC
CANTLHRGRLFEQYF
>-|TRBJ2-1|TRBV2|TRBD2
TGTGCCAGCAGCGGTGGACTAGCGGGGGGTGAAGAGCAGTTCTTC
CASSGGLAGGEEQFF
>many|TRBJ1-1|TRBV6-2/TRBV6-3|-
TGTGCCAGCAGGCGCATGGACAGTTTGAACACTGAAGCTTTCTTT
CASRRMDSLNTEAFF
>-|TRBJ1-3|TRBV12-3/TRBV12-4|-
TGTGCCAGGAGGCTAGACAGAACTACTGGAAACACCATATATTTT
CARRLDRTTGNTIYF
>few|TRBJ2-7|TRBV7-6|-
TGTGCCAGCAGCTTAAGCTCAGGGCCTACGCTTTTGGAGCAGTACTTC
CASSLSSGPTLLEQYF
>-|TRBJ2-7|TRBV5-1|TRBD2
TGCGCCAGCGCTCCAGCGGGGCCCTCTAACGAGCAGTACTTC
CASAPAGPSNEQYF
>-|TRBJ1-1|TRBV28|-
TGTACCAGCAGTTTTTTATTCGGGACCGGAAAGATGAACACTGAAGCTTTCTTT
CTSSFLFGTGKMNTEAFF
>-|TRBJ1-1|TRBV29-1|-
TGCAGCGTTGAAATTTCAGGGTTCACTGAAGCTTTCTTT
CSVEISGFTEAFF
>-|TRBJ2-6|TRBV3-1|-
TGTGCCAGCAGCCAAGCGGGCTCTGGGGCCAACGTCCTGACTTTC
CASSQAGSGANVLTF
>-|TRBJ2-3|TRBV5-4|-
TGTGCCAGCAGCTCCCCATCTTTGGATACGCAGTATTTT
CASSSPSLDTQYF
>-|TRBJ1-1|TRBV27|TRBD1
TGTGCCAGCGGAACAGGGGTAGAGAACACTGAAGCTTTCTTT
CASGTGVENTEAFF
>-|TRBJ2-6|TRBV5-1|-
TGCGCCAGCAGCATTCGACAGGCCTCTGGGGCCAACGTCCTGACTTTC
CASSIRQASGANVLTF
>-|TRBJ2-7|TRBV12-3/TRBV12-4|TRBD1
TGTGCCAGCAGTTGGACCCCTAGACAGGGCGCCACCTACGAGCAGTACTTC
CASSWTPRQGATYEQYF
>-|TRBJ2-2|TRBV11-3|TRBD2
TGTGCCAGCAGCTTGCGAAAACAAACTAGCGGGGGGAACACCGGGGAGCTGTTTTTT
CASSLRKQTSGGNTGELFF
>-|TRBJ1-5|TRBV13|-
TGTGCCAGCAGCTTAAGGAGAGACGGGAGCGGCAATCAGCCCCAGCATTTT
CASSLRRDGSGNQPQHF
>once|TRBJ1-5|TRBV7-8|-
TGTGCCAGCAGCTCTTTCCCTGGCGTGGGTCAGCCCCAGCATTTT
CASSSFPGVGQPQHF
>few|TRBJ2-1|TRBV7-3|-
TGTGCCAGCAGCCCCGACAGGCGCAACAATGAGCAGTTCTTC
CASSPDRRNNEQFF
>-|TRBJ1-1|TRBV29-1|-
TGCAGCGTTGTAATTACTGAAGCTTTCTTT
CSVVITEAFF
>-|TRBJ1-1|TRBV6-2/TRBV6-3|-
TGTGCCAGCAGCCCAAATCCAGGGCACACTGAAGCTTTCTTT
CASSPNPGHTEAFF
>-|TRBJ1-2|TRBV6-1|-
TGTGCCAGTCCGGGCAGGGCGGACTATGGCTACACCTTC
CASPGRADYGYTF
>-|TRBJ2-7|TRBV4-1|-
TGCGCCAGCAGCCAAGCGGAAAGCTACGAGCAGTACTTC
CASSQAESYEQYF
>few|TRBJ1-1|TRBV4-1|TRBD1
TGCGCCAGCAGCCAAGATTACGGACAGGGCGTCGACTCTGAAGCTTTCTTT
CASSQDYGQGVDSEAFF